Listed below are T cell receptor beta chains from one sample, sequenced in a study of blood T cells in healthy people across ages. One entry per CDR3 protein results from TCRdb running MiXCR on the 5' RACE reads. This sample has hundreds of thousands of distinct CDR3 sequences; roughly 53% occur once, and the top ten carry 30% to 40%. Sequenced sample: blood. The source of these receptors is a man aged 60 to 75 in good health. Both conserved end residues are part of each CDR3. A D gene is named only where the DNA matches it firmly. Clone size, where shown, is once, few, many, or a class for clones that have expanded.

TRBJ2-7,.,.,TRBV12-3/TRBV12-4,CASSFVTAGSYEQYF,TGTGCCAGCAGTTTCGTCACGGCAGGCTCCTACGAGCAGTACTTC
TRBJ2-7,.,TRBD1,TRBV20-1,CSATLPGGQGFSEQYF,TGTAGTGCTACCTTACCCGGGGGACAGGGATTTTCCGAGCAGTACTTC
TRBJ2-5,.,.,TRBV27,CASSPWDPLNQETQYF,TGTGCCAGCAGTCCGTGGGACCCATTAAATCAAGAGACCCAGTACTTC
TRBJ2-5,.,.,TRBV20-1,CSARDQRKGPQETQYF,TGCAGTGCTAGAGATCAACGGAAGGGGCCCCAAGAGACCCAGTACTTC
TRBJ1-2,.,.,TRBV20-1,CSAQREGGYTF,TGCAGTGCCCAAAGGGAAGGTGGCTACACCTTC
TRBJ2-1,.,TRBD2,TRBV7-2,CASSYQRGGQEQFF,TGTGCCAGCAGCTACCAGCGGGGGGGCCAAGAGCAGTTCTTC
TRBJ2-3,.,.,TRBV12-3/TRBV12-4,CASSNDSPRQYF,TGTGCCAGCAGTAATGACTCCCCCCGGCAGTATTTT
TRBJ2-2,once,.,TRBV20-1,CSARDFAGGSTGELFF,TGCAGTGCTAGAGATTTTGCAGGGGGGAGCACCGGGGAGCTGTTTTTT
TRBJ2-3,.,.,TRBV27,CASSLSYGLSTDTQYF,TGTGCCAGCAGTTTATCGTATGGCCTCAGCACAGATACGCAGTATTTT
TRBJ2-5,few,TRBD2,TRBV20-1,CSARPPGLALEAQYF,TGCAGTGCTAGACCACCGGGACTAGCCTTGGAGGCCCAGTACTTC